This T cell receptor (beta chain) was found in a study of shared clonotypes between healthy human individuals. Study-level findings and limits: Around 5.4% of naive CD4 clonotypes were common to four donors.

About this clone: The antigen is undetermined.

The V segment lost 9 bases and the J segment 0 bases; nucleotides outside the gene matches: 12. This CDR3 has 17 amino acids. The germline V gene has CDR1 SGHNT and CDR2 YYREEE (reference sequence). Assay used: immunoSEQ multiplex PCR; TCRdb lists only in-frame clones, some missing. Here the sample spans over 2,000,000 clones, 90% to 95% being singletons. Naive-designated CD8 cells lacked CD45RO, were positively enriched for CCR7, and omitted terminally differentiated effector memory CD45RA+ cells. Donation came from healthy HIV-negative adults that had no recent acute infections or vaccinations. The chain has TRBV5-4 and TRBJ2-4, with 10 bases that match TRBD1. Sequencing was carried out using naive CD8+ T cells from PBMCs. The receptor comes from a man aged 18 to 29 in good health. Some clones in this sample may be carry-over from other donors' samples. This CDR3 reads CAISGTGENSAKNIQYF. The CDR3 DNA reads as TGTGCCATTTCGGGGACAGGGGAGAATTCAGCCAAAAACATTCAGTACTTC. The complete variable domain, with remaining parts taken from reference TRBV5-4 and TRBJ2-4, reads ETGVTQSPTHLIKTRGQQVTLRCSSQSGHNTVSWYQQALGQGPQFIFQYYREEENGRGNFPPRFSGLQFPNYSSELNVNALELDDSALYLCAISGTGENSAKNIQYFGAGTRLSVL.